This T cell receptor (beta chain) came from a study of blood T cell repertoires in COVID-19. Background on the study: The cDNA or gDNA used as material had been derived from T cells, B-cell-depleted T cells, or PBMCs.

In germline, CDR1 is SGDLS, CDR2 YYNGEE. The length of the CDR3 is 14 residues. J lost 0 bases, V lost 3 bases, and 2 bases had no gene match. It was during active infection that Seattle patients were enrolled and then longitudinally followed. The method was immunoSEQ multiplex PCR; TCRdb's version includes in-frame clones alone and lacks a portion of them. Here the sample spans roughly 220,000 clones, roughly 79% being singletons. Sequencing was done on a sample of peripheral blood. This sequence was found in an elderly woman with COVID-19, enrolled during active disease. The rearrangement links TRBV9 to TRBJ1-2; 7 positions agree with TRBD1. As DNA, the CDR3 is TGTGCCAGCAGCGCAGGGGGTACTAACTATGGCTACACCTTC. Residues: CASSAGGTNYGYTF.